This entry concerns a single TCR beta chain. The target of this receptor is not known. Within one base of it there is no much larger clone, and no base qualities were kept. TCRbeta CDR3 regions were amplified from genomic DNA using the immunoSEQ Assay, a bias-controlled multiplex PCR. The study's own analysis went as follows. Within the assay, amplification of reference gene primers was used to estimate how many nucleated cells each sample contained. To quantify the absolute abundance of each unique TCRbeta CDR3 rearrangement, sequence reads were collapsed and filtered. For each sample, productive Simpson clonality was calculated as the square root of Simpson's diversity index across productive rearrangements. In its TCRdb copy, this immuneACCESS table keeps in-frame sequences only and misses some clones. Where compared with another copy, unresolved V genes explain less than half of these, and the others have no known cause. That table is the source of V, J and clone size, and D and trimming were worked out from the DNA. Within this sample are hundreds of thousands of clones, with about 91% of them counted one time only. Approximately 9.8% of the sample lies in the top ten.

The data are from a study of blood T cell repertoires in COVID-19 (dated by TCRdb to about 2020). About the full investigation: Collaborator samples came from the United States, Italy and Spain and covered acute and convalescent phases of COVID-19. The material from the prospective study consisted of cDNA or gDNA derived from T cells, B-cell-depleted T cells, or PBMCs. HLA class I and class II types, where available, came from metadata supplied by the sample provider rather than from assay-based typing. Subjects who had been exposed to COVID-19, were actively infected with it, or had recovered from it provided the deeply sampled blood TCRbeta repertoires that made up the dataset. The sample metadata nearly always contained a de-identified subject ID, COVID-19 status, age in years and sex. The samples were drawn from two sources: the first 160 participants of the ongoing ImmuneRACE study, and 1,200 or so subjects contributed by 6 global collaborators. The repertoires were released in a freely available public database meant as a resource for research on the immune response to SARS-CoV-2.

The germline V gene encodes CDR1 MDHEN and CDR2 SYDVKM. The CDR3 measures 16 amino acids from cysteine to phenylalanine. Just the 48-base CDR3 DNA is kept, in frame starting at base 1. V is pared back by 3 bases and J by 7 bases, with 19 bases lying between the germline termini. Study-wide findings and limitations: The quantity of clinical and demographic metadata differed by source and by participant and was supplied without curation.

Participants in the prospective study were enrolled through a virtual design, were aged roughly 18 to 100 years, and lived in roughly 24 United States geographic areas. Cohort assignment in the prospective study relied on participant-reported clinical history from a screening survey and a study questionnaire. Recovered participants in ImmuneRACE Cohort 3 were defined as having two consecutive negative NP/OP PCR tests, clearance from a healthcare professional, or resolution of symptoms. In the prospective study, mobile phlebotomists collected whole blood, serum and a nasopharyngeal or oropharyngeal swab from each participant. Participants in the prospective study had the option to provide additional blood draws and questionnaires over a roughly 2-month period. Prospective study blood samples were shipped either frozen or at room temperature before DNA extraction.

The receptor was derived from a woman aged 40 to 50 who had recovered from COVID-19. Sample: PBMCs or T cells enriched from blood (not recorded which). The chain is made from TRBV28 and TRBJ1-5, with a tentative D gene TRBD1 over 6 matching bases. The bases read TGTGCCAGCAGTTTCCCGGACAGCACGAATTGGCAGCCCCAGCATTTT. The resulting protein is CASSFPDSTNWQPQHF. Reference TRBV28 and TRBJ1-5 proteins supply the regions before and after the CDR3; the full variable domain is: DVKVTQSSRYLVKRTGEKVFLECVQDMDHENMFWYRQDPGLGLRLIYFSYDVKMKEKGDIPEGYSVSREKKERFSLILESASTNQTSMYLCASSFPDSTNWQPQHFGDGTRLSIL.